This entry features one T cell receptor beta chain sequence. Its antigen is not identified. Germline is not matched at one junction end, which may reflect a read error. TCRdb reanalysed the 5' RACE reads using MiXCR and keeps one entry per CDR3 protein. The sample contains some 1,700,000 distinct CDR3 sequences, roughly 35% of which appear only once. This CDR3 spans 16 amino acids. The germline CDR1 and CDR2 sequences are MNHNY and SVGAGI (reference sequence). The data derive from a study of identical twins. Study findings and constraints: The degree of excess twin sharing was weaker in beta out-of-frame sequences.

V is TRBV6-6 and J is TRBJ2-3; 8 bases are a match to TRBD2. This clonotype was obtained from a newborn girl in good health. The sample taken for sequencing was cord blood. CDR3 sequence reads: CASSPRGAGVFDMQYF. The DNA for the CDR3 is TGTGCCAGCAGTCCCAGGGGAGCGGGAGTCTTTGATATGCAGTATTTT.